This T cell receptor (beta chain) was recorded in a study of early T cells in non-severe SARS-CoV-2 infection. Overall study context: It was bulk RNA from unsorted whole blood that was sequenced, and the chains were unpaired.

One entry per CDR3 protein, called by TCRdb with MiXCR from the 5' RACE reads. Here the sample spans around 83,000 distinct CDR3 sequences, roughly 12% being singletons. V was clipped by 4 bases and J by 10 bases; unmatched bases: 10. This CDR3 region has 14 residues. Germline CDR1 MNHEY, CDR2 SMNVEV (reference sequence). This chain uses TRBV27 with TRBJ2-1, with TRBD2 identical over 7 bases. The TCR was taken from an adult who was a healthcare worker with PCR-confirmed SARS-CoV-2 infection or an uninfected control (not recorded which). The sequences come from whole blood, collected at baseline. Here the CDR3 DNA reads TGTGCCAGCAGTTCCCCCCGACTAGCCGGGGAGCAGTTCTTC. Translating it yields CASSSPRLAGEQFF.